The sequence of this T cell receptor beta chain was determined in a study of naive and memory T cell subsets. This clonotype occurred many times. The beta constant-region primer was an equimolar mix of two oligonucleotides covering TRBC1 and TRBC2. MiXCR, applied by TCRdb to the UMI-ligation and nested PCR reads, yields one record per CDR3 protein. The sample carries 70,000 to 95,000 distinct CDR3 sequences, roughly 7% recorded once. The CDR3 has 15 residues. Trimming took off 6 bases at V and 0 bases at J, with 15 bases between the two ends. Per the germline V gene, CDR1 is SGHTA and CDR2 is FQGTGA. V and J are TRBV7-3 and TRBJ2-7, with D tentatively TRBD2 (6 bases). Sequencing used central memory CD4+ T cells from blood. The TCR comes from a human donor in good health. CDR3 amino acids: CASSRHGGASYEQYF. The CDR3 coding sequence is TGTGCCAGCAGTCGCCATGGCGGGGCCTCCTACGAGCAGTACTTC.